These T cell receptor beta chains were read from a single sample in a study of Graves' ophthalmopathy and Graves' hyperthyroidism. TCRdb reprocessed the multiplex PCR reads with MiXCR, giving one entry per CDR3 protein. The sample has 900,000 to 1,200,000 distinct CDR3 sequences, about 40% seen once. Material: peripheral blood or thyroid tissue (not recorded which). These receptors all come from an adult man with Graves' hyperthyroidism. The CDR3 runs from the conserved cysteine through the conserved F or W. A D gene is named only where the DNA matches it firmly. Not all rows give a size; the values are once, few, many and, for expanded clones, a class.

TRBV2	TRBD1	TRBJ2-7	many	CASRPTGNHEQYF	TGTGCCAGCAGGCCGACAGGGAACCACGAGCAGTACTTC
TRBV10-3	TRBD2	TRBJ2-7	many	CAISGLASSYEQYF	TGTGCCATCAGTGGACTAGCGAGTTCCTACGAGCAGTACTTC
TRBV29-1	TRBD1	TRBJ2-7	many	CSVEDAGQGGSYEQYF	TGCAGCGTTGAAGATGCAGGACAGGGAGGCTCCTACGAGCAGTACTTC
TRBV29-1	-	TRBJ2-7	many	CSVGGQTYEQYF	TGCAGCGTTGGGGGGCAGACCTACGAGCAGTACTTC
TRBV19	-	TRBJ2-5	-	CASSIGETQCF	TGTGCCAGTAGTATAGGGGAGACCCAGTGCTTC
TRBV12-3/TRBV12-4	-	TRBJ1-2	-	CATTVFGPQHSGYTF	TGTGCCACCACGGTCTTCGGACCTCAGCACTCTGGCTACACCTTC
TRBV29-1	TRBD2	TRBJ2-5	many	CSVLSGSQETQYF	TGCAGCGTCCTTAGCGGGAGTCAAGAGACCCAGTACTTC
TRBV27	TRBD1	TRBJ1-3	-	CASRSRGQGGNTIYF	TGTGCCAGCAGAAGCCGCGGACAGGGAGGAAACACCATATATTTT
TRBV10-3	-	TRBJ1-3	-	CASIDGSSGNTIYF	TGTGCCAGCATCGATGGGAGCTCTGGAAACACCATATATTTT
TRBV10-3	TRBD2	TRBJ2-2	once	CASGRSGTGELFF	TGTGCAAGCGGGAGGAGTGGCACTGGGGAGCTGTTTTTT
TRBV6-5	-	TRBJ1-5	many	CASRRATSDNQPQHF	TGTGCCAGCAGGCGTGCGACAAGTGACAATCAGCCCCAGCATTTT
TRBV7-8	TRBD1	TRBJ1-6	many	CASSQAGGPNSPLHF	TGTGCCAGCAGCCAAGCAGGGGGTCCAAATTCACCCCTCCACTTT
TRBV6-5	-	TRBJ1-3	-	CASTVSPGNTIYF	TGTGCCAGCACCGTGAGTCCTGGAAACACCATATATTTT
TRBV7-3	-	TRBJ2-2	many	CASRESGELFF	TGTGCCAGCAGGGAATCGGGGGAGCTGTTTTTT
TRBV18	-	TRBJ2-7	-	CASSPSRGRSYEQYF	TGTGCCAGCTCACCTTCGAGAGGCAGGAGCTACGAGCAGTACTTC
TRBV10-3	-	TRBJ1-5	few	CAISEFKGSGNQPQHF	TGTGCCATCAGTGAGTTTAAGGGTTCGGGCAATCAGCCCCAGCATTTT
TRBV11-2	TRBD1	TRBJ2-6	-	CASSLAGVGGFTGANVLTF	TGTGCCAGCAGCTTAGCTGGTGTAGGGGGCTTTACTGGGGCCAACGTCCTGACTTTC
TRBV7-9	-	TRBJ2-7	-	CALGGVVTYEQYF	TGTGCCCTCGGGGGTGTAGTCACCTACGAGCAGTACTTC
TRBV5-1	-	TRBJ2-7	few	CASSFGVQGAGREQYF	TGCGCCAGCAGCTTTGGAGTTCAGGGCGCGGGGAGAGAGCAGTACTTC
TRBV7-8	-	TRBJ1-2	many	CASSLVPWDGYTF	TGTGCCAGCAGCTTAGTCCCGTGGGATGGCTACACCTTC
TRBV14	TRBD1	TRBJ1-1	many	CASSLLGGGYTEAFF	TGTGCCAGCAGCCTTCTTGGAGGGGGCTATACTGAAGCTTTCTTT